The 12 T cell receptor beta chains listed next were all sequenced from one sample in a study of blood T cell repertoires in COVID-19. Assay: immunoSEQ multiplex PCR; the TCRdb copy retains only in-frame clones and omits some. The table lists 360,000 or so clones, roughly 90% of them singletons. Sequencing was carried out using peripheral blood. The receptor source for this set is a woman aged 55 to 70 with COVID-19, enrolled during active disease.

J is TRBJ1-1 and V is TRBV27; maybe TRBD1 (6 bases). The CDR3 runs 15 residues. CDR1 is MNHEY and CDR2 is SMNVEV in the germline V gene (reference sequence). Between the trimmed V and J ends, which lost 4 bases and 1 base, there was a span of 13 bases. Here the CDR3 reads CASSSRQAGNTEAFF. The CDR3 nucleotides read TGTGCCAGCAGTTCCCGACAGGCCGGGAACACTGAAGCTTTCTTT.

Points on this clone: The sample contains more than one DNA sequence encoding this CDR3. CDR3: CASSFRQGGTEAFF. CDR3 bases: TGCGCCAGCAGCTTTCGGCAGGGTGGCACTGAAGCTTTCTTT. The rearrangement joins TRBV5-1 to TRBJ1-1, with a tentative D call TRBD1 (5 bases). Trimming took off 2 bases at V and 4 bases at J, with 12 bases between the two ends. From germline, CDR1 is SGHRS and CDR2 YFSETQ. This CDR3 is built from 14 residues.

The chain has TRBV11-3 and TRBJ2-2, with D perhaps matching TRBD1 (6 bases). Trimming pared 1 base from V and 3 bases from J, leaving 15 bases between. Germline V gene data show CDR1 as SGHNT and CDR2 as YENEEA. The CDR3 covers 17 residues. In DNA, the CDR3 is TGTGCCAGCAGCTTAGGTACCAGGGGTGCATACACCGGGGAGCTGTTTTTT. This encodes CASSLGTRGAYTGELFF.

The chain is built from TRBV6-5 and TRBJ1-2; tentatively, D is TRBD1 (5 bases). The length of the CDR3 is 12 residues. V was clipped by 7 bases and J by 8 bases, with 14 bases between them. CDR1 and CDR2 from the germline V gene are MNHEY and SVGAGI. The chain's CDR3 is CASTPPGGGYTF. The CDR3 nucleotides read TGTGCCAGCACCCCTCCCGGGGGAGGCTACACCTTC.

The chain has TRBV6-2 or TRBV6-3 and TRBJ2-1, with 9 bases lining up with TRBD2. CDR1 is MNHEY, CDR2 SVGEGT, per germline. V gave up 5 bases and J gave up 10 bases; unmatched junction bases: 9. This CDR3 contains 14 residues. The CDR3: CASSPGTSQKEQFF. The CDR3 DNA follows: TGTGCCAGCAGTCCGGGGACTAGCCAGAAGGAGCAGTTCTTC.

The rearrangement uses TRBV28 and TRBJ2-3; 8 bases match TRBD2. V lost 3 bases and J lost 4; bases outside the gene matches: 9. Germline V gene lookup returns CDR1 MDHEN and CDR2 SYDVKM. This CDR3 has 16 residues. CDR3 coding DNA: TGTGCCAGCAGTTTGTGGAGGCGGGGGGTGTCAGATACGCAGTATTTT. It is translated as CASSLWRRGVSDTQYF. The full variable domain, rest sourced from reference TRBV28 and TRBJ2-3, is DVKVTQSSRYLVKRTGEKVFLECVQDMDHENMFWYRQDPGLGLRLIYFSYDVKMKEKGDIPEGYSVSREKKERFSLILESASTNQTSMYLCASSLWRRGVSDTQYFGPGTRLTVL.

This sequence joins TRBV10-1 and TRBJ2-1, with a possible D match to TRBD2 (6 bases). CDR1 is WNHNN, CDR2 SYGVQD, per germline (reference sequence). This CDR3 has 13 amino acids. V lost 6 bases to trimming and J lost 8 bases, with 14 bases between them. CDR3 in amino acids: CASRASAEDEQFF. The CDR3 nucleotides read TGCGCCAGCAGGGCTAGCGCCGAGGATGAGCAGTTCTTC.

V is TRBV11-2 and J is TRBJ1-5; TRBD1 aligns across 9 bases. The CDR3 has 16 amino acids. The V gene's germline CDR1 is SGHAT and CDR2 FQNNGV. V shed 1 base and J 11 bases; nucleotides not matched to a gene: 12. CDR3: CASSLGNRGPREAQHF. The CDR3 coding sequence is TGTGCCAGCAGCTTAGGGAACAGGGGGCCTCGGGAGGCCCAGCATTTT.

V is TRBV5-1 and J is TRBJ1-4, with D maybe TRBD1 (6 bases). The germline gives CDR1 SGHRS, CDR2 YFSETQ. Between the trimmed V and J ends, which lost 0 bases and 13 bases, there was a span of 16 bases. The CDR3 extends over 14 amino acids. CDR3 region: CASSLESGSRGLFF. The CDR3 DNA reads TGCGCCAGCAGCTTGGAGTCAGGGTCCAGGGGACTGTTTTTT.

The chain couples TRBV5-1 to TRBJ2-7, with TRBD1 matching over 7 bases. Germline CDR1 and CDR2: SGHRS and YFSETQ. After removal of 2 bases from V and 4 bases from J, the junction contained 12 bases not matched to a gene. The CDR3 is 16 residues long. Written as DNA, the CDR3 is TGCGCCAGCAGCTTCGGCCCAACAGGGGTGGGGTACGAGCAGTACTTC. Translation gives CASSFGPTGVGYEQYF.

The V gene is TRBV12-1, the J gene TRBJ2-2; the table's D call of TRBD1 was not tested on the DNA. TRBV12-1 is annotated as a pseudogene. The CDR3 is 17 residues long. For the CDR3, the DNA is TGTGCCAGCAGCCCTCATCCGACAGGGATCAGCACCGGGGAGCTGTTTTTT. It translates to CASSPHPTGISTGELFF.

This sequence joins TRBV27 and TRBJ1-1; a possible D gene is TRBD1 (6 bases). V gave up 3 bases and J gave up 5 bases, with 16 bases separating them. This CDR3 region has 15 residues. Germline V CDR1 and CDR2: MNHEY, SMNVEV (reference sequence). The CDR3 nucleotides are TGTGCCAGCAGTTTGCCCGGGGCGAGGGGGACTGAAGCTTTCTTT. Translation gives CASSLPGARGTEAFF.